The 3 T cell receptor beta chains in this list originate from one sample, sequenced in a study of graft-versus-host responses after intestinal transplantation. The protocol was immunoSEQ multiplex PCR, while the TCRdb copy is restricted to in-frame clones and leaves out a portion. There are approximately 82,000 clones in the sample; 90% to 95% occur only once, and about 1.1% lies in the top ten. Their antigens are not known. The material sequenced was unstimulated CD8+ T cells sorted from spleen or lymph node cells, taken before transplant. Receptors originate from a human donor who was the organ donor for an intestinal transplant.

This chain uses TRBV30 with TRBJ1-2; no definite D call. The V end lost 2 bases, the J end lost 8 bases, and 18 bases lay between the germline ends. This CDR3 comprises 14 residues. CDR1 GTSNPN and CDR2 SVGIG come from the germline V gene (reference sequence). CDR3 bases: TGTGCCTGGAGTCGGCGGGAAATGTCTTTGGGCTACACCTTC. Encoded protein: CAWSRREMSLGYTF.

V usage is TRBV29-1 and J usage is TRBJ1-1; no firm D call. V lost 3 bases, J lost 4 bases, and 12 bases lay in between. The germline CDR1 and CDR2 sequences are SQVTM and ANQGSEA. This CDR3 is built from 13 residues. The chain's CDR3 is CSVERGLGTEAFF. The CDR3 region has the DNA TGCAGCGTTGAGCGCGGTTTAGGCACTGAAGCTTTCTTT.

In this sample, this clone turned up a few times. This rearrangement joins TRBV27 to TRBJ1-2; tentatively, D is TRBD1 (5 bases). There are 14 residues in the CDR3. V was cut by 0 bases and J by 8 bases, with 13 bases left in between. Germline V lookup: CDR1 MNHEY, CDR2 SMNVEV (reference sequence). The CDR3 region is CASSLSAGRGGYTF. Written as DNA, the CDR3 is TGTGCCAGCAGTTTATCCGCAGGTCGGGGGGGCTACACCTTC.